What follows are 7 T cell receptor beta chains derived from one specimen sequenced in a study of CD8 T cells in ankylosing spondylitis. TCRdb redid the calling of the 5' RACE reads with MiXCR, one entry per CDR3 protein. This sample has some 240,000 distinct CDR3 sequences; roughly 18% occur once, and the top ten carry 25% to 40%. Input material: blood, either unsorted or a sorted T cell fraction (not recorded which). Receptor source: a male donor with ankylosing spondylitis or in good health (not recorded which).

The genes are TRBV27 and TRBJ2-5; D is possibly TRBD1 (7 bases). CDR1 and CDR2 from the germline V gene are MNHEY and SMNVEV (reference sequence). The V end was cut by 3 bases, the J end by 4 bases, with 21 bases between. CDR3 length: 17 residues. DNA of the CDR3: TGTGCCAGCAGTTTGCGGGGAGACAGGGACATCGGAGAGACCCAGTACTTC. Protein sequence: CASSLRGDRDIGETQYF.

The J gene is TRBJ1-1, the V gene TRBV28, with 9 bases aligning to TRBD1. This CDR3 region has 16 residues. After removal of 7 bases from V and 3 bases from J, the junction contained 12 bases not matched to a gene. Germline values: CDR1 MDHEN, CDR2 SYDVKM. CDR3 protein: CASNHGVWTGDTEAFF. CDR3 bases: TGTGCCAGCAACCATGGGGTTTGGACAGGGGACACTGAAGCTTTCTTT.

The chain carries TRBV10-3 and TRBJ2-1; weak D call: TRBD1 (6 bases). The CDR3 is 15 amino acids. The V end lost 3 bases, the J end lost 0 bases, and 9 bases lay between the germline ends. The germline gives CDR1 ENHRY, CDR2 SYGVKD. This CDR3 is CAISDRDTSYNEQFF. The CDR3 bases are TGTGCCATCAGTGACCGGGACACCTCCTACAATGAGCAGTTCTTC.

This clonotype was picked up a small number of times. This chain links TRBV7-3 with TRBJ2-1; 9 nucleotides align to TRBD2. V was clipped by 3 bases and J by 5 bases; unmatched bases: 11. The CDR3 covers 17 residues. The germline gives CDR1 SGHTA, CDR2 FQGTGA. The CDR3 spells CASSFAVAGDVNNEQFF. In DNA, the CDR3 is TGTGCCAGCAGCTTTGCGGTAGCGGGAGACGTGAACAATGAGCAGTTCTTC.

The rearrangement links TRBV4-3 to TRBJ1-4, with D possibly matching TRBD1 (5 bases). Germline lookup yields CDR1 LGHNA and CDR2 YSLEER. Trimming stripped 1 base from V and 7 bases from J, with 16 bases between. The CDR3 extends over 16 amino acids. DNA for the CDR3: TGCGCCAGCAGCCAAGCCCTGGGTGGTGGGACTGAAAAACTGTTTTTT. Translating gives CASSQALGGGTEKLFF.

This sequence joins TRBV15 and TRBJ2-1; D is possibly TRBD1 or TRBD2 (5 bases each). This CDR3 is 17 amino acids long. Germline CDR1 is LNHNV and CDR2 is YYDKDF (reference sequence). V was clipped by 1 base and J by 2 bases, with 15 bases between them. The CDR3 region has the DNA TGTGCCACCAGCAGAGTGTTGGACACTAGAACCTACAATGAGCAGTTCTTC. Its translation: CATSRVLDTRTYNEQFF. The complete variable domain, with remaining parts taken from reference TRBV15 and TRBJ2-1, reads DAMVIQNPRYQVTQFGKPVTLSCSQTLNHNVMYWYQQKSSQAPKLLFHYYDKDFNNEADTPDNFQSRRPNTSFCFLDIRSPGLGDTAMYLCATSRVLDTRTYNEQFFGPGTRLTVL.

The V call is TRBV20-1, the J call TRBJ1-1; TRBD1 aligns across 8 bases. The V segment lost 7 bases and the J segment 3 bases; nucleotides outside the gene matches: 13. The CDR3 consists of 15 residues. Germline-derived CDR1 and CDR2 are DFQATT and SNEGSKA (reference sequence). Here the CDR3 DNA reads TGCAGTGACTTGCCTTCTGGACAGGGCTACACTGAAGCTTTCTTT. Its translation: CSDLPSGQGYTEAFF.